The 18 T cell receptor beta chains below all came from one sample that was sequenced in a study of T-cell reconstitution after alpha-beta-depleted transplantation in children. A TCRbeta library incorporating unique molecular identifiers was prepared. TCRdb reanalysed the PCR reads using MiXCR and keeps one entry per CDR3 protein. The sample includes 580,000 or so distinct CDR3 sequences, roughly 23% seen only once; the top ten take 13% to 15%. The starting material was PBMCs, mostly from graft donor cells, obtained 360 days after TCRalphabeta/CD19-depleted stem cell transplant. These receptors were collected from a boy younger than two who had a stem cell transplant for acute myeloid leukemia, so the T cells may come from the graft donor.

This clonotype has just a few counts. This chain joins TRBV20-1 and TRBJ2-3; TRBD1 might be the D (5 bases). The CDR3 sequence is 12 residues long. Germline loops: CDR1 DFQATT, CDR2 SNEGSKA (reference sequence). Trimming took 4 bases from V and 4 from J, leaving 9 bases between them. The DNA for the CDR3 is TGCAGTGCTACGGACACGGCAGATACGCAGTATTTT. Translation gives CSATDTADTQYF.

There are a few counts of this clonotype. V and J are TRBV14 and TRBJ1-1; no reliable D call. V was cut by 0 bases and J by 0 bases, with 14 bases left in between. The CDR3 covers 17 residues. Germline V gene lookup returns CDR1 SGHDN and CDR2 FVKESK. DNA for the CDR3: TGTGCCAGCAGCCAAGATTATGCCGTCTCGATGAACACTGAAGCTTTCTTT. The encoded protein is CASSQDYAVSMNTEAFF. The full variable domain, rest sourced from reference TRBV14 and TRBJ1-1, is EAGVTQFPSHSVIEKGQTVTLRCDPISGHDNLYWYRRVMGKEIKFLLHFVKESKQDESGMPNNRFLAERTGGTYSTLKVQPAELEDSGVYFCASSQDYAVSMNTEAFFGQGTRLTVV.

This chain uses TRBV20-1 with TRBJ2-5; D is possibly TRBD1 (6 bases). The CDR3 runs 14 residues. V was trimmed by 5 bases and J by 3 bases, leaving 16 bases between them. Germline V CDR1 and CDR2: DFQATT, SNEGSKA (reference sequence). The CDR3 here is CSAPLAGGKETQYF. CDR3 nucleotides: TGCAGTGCTCCCCTCGCTGGGGGCAAAGAGACCCAGTACTTC.

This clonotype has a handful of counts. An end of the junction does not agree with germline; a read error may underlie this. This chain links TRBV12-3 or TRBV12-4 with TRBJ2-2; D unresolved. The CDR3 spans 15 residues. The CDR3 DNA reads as TGTGCCAGCACCCCTGGGCACCTGAACACCTGGGAGCTGTTTTTT. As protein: CASTPGHLNTWELFF.

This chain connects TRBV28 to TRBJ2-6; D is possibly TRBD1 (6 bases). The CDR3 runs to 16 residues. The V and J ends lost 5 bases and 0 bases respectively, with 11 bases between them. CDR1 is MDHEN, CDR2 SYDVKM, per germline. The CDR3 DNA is TGTGCCAGCAGTCCGACAGGCTACTCTGGGGCCAACGTCCTGACTTTC. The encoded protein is CASSPTGYSGANVLTF.

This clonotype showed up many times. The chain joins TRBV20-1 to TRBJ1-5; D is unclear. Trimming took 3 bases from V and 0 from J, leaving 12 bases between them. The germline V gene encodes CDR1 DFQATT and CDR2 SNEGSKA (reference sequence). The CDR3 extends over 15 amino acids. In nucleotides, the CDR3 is TGCAGTGCTAGGCAGGATCCGGATAGCAATCAGCCCCAGCATTTT. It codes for CSARQDPDSNQPQHF.

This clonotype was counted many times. The CDR3 here is CASSPSGGYEQYF. CDR3 DNA: TGTGCCAGCTCACCATCAGGGGGCTACGAGCAGTACTTC. The V and J genes are TRBV18 and TRBJ2-7; 7 bases line up with TRBD1. The CDR3 runs to 13 residues. The J segment lost 3 bases and the V segment lost 2 bases, leaving 1 base of the junction unmatched. Germline loops: CDR1 KGHSH, CDR2 LQKENI.

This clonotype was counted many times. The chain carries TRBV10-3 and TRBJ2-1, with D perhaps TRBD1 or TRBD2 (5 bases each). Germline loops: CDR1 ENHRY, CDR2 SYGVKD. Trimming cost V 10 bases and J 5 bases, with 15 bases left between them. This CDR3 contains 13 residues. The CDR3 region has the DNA TGTGCCACTTGTCCCGGGACGGACAATGAGCAGTTCTTC. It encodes CATCPGTDNEQFF.

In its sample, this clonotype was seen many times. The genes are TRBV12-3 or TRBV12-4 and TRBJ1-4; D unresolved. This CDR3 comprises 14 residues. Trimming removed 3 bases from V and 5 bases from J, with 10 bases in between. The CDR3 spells CASSFFRRNEKLFF. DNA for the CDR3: TGTGCCAGCAGTTTTTTCAGGCGGAATGAAAAACTGTTTTTT.

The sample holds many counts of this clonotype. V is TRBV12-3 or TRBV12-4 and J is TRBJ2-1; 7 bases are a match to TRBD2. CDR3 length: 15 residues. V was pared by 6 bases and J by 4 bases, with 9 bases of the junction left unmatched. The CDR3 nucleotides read TGTGCCAGCAGACGCCGGGACTATCGATACAATGAGCAGTTCTTC. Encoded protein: CASRRRDYRYNEQFF.

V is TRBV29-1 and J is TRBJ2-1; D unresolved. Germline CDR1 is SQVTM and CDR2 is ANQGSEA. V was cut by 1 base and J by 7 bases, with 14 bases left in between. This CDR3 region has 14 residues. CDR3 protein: CSVEVSLRGNEQFF. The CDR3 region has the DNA TGCAGCGTTGAAGTTTCGCTGCGTGGGAATGAGCAGTTCTTC.

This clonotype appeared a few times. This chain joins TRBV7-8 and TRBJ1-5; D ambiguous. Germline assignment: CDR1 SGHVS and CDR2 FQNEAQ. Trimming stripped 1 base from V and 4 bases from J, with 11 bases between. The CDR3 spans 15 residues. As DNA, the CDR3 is TGTGCCAGCAGCTTAGATGGCGGCAATAATCAGCCCCAGCATTTT. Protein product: CASSLDGGNNQPQHF.

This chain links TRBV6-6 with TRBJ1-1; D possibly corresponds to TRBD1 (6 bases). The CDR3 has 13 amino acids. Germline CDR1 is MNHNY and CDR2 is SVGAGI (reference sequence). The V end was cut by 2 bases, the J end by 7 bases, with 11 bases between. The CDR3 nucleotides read TGTGCCAGCAGTTACGTGAGGGGGGATGAAGCTTTCTTT. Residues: CASSYVRGDEAFF.

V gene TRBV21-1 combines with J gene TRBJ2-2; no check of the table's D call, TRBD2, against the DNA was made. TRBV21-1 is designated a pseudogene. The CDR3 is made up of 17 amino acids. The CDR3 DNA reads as TGTGCCAGCAGCCTTGGAGCGGAAACGACCGACGCCGGGGAGCTGTTTTTT. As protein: CASSLGAETTDAGELFF.

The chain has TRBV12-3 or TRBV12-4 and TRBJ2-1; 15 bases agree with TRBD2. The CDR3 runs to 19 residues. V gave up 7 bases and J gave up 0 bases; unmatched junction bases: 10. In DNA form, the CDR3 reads TGTGCCAGCATCTCCGGGACTAGCGGGGGGTTTAGCTCCTACAATGAGCAGTTCTTC. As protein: CASISGTSGGFSSYNEQFF.

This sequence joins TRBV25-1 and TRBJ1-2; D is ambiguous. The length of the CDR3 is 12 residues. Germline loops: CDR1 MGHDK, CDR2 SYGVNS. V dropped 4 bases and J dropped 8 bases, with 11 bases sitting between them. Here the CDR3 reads CASSVGPEGYTF. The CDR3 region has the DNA TGTGCCAGCAGTGTAGGCCCCGAGGGCTACACCTTC.

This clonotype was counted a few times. In nucleotides, the CDR3 is TGTGCCAGCAGCTTAGACTCCGGGACAGGGAACCACGAGCAGTACGTC. Translation gives CASSLDSGTGNHEQYV. The chain is built from TRBV7-2 and TRBJ2-7, with 9 bases aligning to TRBD1. After removal of 1 base from V and 5 bases from J, the junction contained 9 bases not matched to a gene. The CDR3 has 16 residues. The germline gives CDR1 SGHTA, CDR2 FQGNSA.

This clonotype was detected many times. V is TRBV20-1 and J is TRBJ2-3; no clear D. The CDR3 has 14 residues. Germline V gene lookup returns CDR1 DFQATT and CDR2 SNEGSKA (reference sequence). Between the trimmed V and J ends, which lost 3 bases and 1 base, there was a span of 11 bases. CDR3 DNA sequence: TGCAGTGCTAGTCGCGGCCCCCGCACAGATACGCAGTATTTT. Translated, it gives CSASRGPRTDTQYF.